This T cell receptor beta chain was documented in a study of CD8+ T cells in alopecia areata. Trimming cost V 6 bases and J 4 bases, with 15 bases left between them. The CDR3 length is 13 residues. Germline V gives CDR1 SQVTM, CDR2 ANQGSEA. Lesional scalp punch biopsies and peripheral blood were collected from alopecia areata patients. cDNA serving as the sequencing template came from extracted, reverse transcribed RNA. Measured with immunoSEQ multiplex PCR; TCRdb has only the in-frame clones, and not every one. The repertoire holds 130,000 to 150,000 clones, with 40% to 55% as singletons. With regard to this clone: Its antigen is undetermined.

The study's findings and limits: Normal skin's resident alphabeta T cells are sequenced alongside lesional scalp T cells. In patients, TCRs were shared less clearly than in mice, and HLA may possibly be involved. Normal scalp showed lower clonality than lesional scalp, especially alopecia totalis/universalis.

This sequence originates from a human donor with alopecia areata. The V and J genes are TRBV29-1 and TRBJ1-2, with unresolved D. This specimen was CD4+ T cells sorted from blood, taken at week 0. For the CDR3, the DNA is TGCAGCGTCGAACCCCAGGAGGGCTATGGCTACACCTTC. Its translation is CSVEPQEGYGYTF. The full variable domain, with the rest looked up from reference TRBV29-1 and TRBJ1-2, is SAVISQKPSRDICQRGTSLTIQCQVDSQVTMMFWYRQQPGQSLTLIATANQGSEATYESGFVIDKFPISRPNLTFSTLTVSNMSPEDSSIYLCSVEPQEGYGYTFGSGTRLTVV.